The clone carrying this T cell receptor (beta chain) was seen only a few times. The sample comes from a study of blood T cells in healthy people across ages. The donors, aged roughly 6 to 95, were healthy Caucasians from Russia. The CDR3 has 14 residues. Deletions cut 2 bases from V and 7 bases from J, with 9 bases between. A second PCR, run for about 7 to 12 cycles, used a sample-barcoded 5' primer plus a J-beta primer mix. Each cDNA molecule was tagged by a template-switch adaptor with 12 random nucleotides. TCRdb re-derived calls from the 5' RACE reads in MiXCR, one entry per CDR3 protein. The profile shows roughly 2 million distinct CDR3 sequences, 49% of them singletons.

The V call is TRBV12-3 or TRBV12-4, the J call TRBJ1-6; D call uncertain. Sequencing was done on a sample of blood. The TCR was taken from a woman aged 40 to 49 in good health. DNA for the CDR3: TGTGCCAGCAGTTTACATCCGAAGAATTCACCCCTCCACTTT. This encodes CASSLHPKNSPLHF.